This TCR beta chain came from a study of CD8 T cells in ankylosing spondylitis. Study-level findings and limits: CD8+ by phenotype, disease-linked clones were relatively rare in peripheral blood.

A remark on this clonotype: Its antigen is not known.

Germline CDR1 and CDR2: SGHVS and FQNEAQ. This CDR3 has 17 amino acids. The V end was cut by 0 bases, the J end by 0 bases, with 12 bases between. TCRdb re-called the 5' RACE reads through MiXCR, storing one row per CDR3 protein. The sample holds 250,000 to 350,000 distinct CDR3 sequences, 20% seen once. The chain links TRBV7-8 to TRBJ2-4; D possibly corresponds to TRBD2 (5 bases). Sequences were obtained from blood, either unsorted or a sorted T cell fraction (not recorded which). The sequence derives from a male donor with ankylosing spondylitis or in good health (not recorded which). CDR3 in amino acids: CASSLALGELAKNIQYF. The CDR3 nucleotides are TGTGCCAGCAGCTTAGCGCTGGGAGAATTAGCCAAAAACATTCAGTACTTC.